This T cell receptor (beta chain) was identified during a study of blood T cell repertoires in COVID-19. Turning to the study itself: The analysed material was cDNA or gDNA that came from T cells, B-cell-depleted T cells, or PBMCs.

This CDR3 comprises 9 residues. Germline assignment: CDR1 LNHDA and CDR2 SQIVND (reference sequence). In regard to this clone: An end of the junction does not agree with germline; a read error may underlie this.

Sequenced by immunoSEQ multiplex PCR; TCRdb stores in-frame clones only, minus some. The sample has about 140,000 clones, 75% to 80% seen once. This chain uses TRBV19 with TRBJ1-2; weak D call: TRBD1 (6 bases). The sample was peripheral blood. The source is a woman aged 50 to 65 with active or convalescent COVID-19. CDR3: CARYRALLF. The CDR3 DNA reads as TGTGCCAGGTACAGGGCCCTTCTGTTC.